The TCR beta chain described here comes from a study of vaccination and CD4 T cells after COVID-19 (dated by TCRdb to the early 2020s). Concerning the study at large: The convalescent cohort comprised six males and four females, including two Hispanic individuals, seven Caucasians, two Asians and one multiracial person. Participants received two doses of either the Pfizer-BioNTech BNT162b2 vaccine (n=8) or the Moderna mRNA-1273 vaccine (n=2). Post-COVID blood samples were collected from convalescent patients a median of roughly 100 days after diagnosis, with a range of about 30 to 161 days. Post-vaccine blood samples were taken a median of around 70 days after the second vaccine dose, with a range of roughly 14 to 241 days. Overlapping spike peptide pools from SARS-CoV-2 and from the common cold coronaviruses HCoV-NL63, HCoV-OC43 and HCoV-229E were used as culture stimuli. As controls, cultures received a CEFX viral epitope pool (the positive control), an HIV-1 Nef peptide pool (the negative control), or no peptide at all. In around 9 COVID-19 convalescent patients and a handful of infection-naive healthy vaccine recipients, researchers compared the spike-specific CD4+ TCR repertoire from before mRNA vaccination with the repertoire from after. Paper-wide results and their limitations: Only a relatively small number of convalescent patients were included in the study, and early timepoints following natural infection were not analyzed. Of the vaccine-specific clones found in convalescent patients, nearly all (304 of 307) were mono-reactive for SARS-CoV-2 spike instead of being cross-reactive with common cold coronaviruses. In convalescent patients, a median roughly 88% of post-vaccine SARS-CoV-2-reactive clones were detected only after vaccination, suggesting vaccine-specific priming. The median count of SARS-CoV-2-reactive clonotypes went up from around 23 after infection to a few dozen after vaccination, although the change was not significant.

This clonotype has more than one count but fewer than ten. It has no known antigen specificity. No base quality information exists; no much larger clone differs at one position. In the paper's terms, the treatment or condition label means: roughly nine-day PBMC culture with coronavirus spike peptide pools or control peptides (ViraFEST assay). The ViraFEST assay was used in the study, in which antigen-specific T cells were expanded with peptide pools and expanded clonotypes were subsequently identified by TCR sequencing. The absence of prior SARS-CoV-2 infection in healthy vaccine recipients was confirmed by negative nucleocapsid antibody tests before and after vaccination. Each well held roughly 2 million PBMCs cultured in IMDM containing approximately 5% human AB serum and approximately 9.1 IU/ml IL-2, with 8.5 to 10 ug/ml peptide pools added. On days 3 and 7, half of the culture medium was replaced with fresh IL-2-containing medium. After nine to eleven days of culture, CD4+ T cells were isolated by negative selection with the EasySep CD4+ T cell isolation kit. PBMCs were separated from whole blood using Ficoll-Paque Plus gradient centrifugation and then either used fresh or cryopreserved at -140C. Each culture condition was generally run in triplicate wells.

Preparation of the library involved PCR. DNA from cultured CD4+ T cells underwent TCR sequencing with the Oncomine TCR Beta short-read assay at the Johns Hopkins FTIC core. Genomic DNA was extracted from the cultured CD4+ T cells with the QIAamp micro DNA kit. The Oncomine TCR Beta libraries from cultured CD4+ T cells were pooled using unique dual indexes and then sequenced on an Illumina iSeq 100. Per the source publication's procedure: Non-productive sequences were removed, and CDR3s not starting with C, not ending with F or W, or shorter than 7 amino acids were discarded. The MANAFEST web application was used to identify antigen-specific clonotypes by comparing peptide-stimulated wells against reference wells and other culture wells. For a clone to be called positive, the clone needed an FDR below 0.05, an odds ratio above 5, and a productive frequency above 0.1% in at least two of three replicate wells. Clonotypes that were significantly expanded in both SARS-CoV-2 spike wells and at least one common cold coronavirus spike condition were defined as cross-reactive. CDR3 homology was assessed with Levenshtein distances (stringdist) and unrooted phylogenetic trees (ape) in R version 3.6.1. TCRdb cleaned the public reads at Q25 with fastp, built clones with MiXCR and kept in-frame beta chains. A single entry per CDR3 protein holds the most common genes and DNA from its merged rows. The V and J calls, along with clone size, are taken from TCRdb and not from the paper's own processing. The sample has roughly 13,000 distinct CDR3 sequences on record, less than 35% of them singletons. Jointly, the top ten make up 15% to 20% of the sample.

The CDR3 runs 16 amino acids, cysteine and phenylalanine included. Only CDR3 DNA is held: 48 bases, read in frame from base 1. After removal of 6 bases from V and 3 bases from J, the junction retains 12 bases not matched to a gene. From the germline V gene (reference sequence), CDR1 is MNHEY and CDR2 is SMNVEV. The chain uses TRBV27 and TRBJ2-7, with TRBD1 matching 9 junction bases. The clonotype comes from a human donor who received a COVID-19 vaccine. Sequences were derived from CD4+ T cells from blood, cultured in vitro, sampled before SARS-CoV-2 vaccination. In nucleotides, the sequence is TGTGCCAGCAGCCCAACTCCGGGACAGGGCCTCTACGAGCAGTACTTC. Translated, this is CASSPTPGQGLYEQYF.